A selection of T cell receptor beta chains follows, all from one sample in a study of blood T cell repertoires in COVID-19. TCRdb keeps only in-frame clones here, not all; method: immunoSEQ multiplex PCR. This table holds 30,000 to 35,000 clones, about 85% found once. Sample: peripheral blood. The source of these receptors is an older man with COVID-19, enrolled during active disease. The CDR3 runs from the conserved cysteine through the conserved F or W. D genes are given only for firm matches. Some rows mark clone size as missing; the rest say once, few, many or name a class of expanded clone.

TRBD1 TRBJ1-4 NA TRBV29-1 TGCAGCGTTTGGGGGACAGGGGGTGGACATGAAAAACTGTTTTTT CSVWGTGGGHEKLFF
TRBD2 TRBJ2-7 NA TRBV7-8 TGTGCCAGCAGCTTAGATCTAGCTCGACTAGCGGGCGACAACTACGAGCAGTACTTC CASSLDLARLAGDNYEQYF
NA TRBJ2-1 NA TRBV11-1 TGTGCCAGCAGCTTAGTTGCGGCGTCCTCCTACAATGAGCAGTTCTTC CASSLVAASSYNEQFF
NA TRBJ2-2 NA TRBV5-1 TGCGCCAGCAGCTTGCGAACAGCGAACACCGGGGAGCTGTTTTTT CASSLRTANTGELFF
TRBD1 TRBJ1-2 NA TRBV18 TGTGCCAGCTCGATTACAGGGGAAGATGGCTACACCTTC CASSITGEDGYTF
TRBD1 TRBJ1-5 NA TRBV19 TGTGCCAGTAGTAACGGCTGGACAGGGGCCACCAATCAGCCCCAGCATTTT CASSNGWTGATNQPQHF
TRBD1 TRBJ2-1 NA TRBV4-3 TGCGCCAGCAGCCCCGGGACAGGGAGTTTAAATGAGCAGTTCTTC CASSPGTGSLNEQFF
TRBD2 TRBJ2-3 once TRBV7-2 TGTGCCAGCAGCTTAGGGGCGGGAGCGAGCACAGATACGCAGTATTTT CASSLGAGASTDTQYF
TRBD1 TRBJ1-2 NA TRBV5-1 TGCGCCAGCAGCCCGACAGGGCAGGGCTATGGCTACACCTTC CASSPTGQGYGYTF
TRBD2 TRBJ2-1 once TRBV18 TGTGCCAGCTCAGGGACTAGCGGGAGTAATGAGCAGTTCTTC CASSGTSGSNEQFF
TRBD1 TRBJ1-2 NA TRBV18 TGTGCCAGCTCACCGGGACAGGGGTCTCTTCATGGCTACACCTTC CASSPGQGSLHGYTF
TRBD1 TRBJ1-2 once TRBV6-5 TGTGCCAGCAGTCCCGGGACAGGGGTGTATGGCTACACCTTC CASSPGTGVYGYTF
NA TRBJ2-2 medium-sized TRBV28 TGTGCCAGCAGTTTTGTTAGCTTAAACACCGGGGAGCTGTTTTTT CASSFVSLNTGELFF
TRBD1 TRBJ1-1 NA TRBV9 TGTGCCAGCAGCGTAGGCCGGGACAGTGGGAACACTGAAGCTTTCTTT CASSVGRDSGNTEAFF
NA TRBJ1-4 NA TRBV29-1 TGCAGCGTTGGCGGGGGAAACGAAAAACTGTTTTTT CSVGGGNEKLFF
TRBD1 TRBJ1-5 NA TRBV28 TGTGCCAGCAGTTTAGGAGGGGGCAGCAATCAGCCCCAGCATTTT CASSLGGGSNQPQHF
NA TRBJ2-7 few TRBV19 TGTGCCAGTAGTAGGAGAGGCAGAGGCACATCCTACGAGCAGTACTTC CASSRRGRGTSYEQYF
NA TRBJ2-7 few TRBV3-1/TRBV3-2 TGTGCCAGCAGCCAAGGGACTAACTCCTACGAGCAGTACTTC CASSQGTNSYEQYF
NA TRBJ1-6 NA TRBV6-5 TGTGCCAGCACCAACAGAAATTCACCCCTCCACTTT CASTNRNSPLHF
TRBD2 TRBJ2-2 NA TRBV7-7 TGTGCTAGCAGCGATACGCCTAGCGGGAGCACCGGGGAGCTGTTTTTT CASSDTPSGSTGELFF
TRBD1 TRBJ1-4 NA TRBV5-5 TGTGCCAGCAGCTTGACACAGGGGGCCGGCGAAAAACTGTTTTTT CASSLTQGAGEKLFF
NA TRBJ2-2 NA TRBV2 TGTGCCAGCCTACAGGAGGGGTTCTCAGTCACCGGGGAGCTGTTTTTT CASLQEGFSVTGELFF
NA TRBJ2-7 once TRBV28 TGTGCCAGCAGTTTGCAGGCTTACGAGCAGTACTTC CASSLQAYEQYF
TRBD2 TRBJ2-2 NA TRBV5-1 TGCGCCAGCAGCTTTGGACTAGCGGAAACCGGGGAGCTGTTTTTT CASSFGLAETGELFF
TRBD2 TRBJ2-7 NA TRBV10-3 TGTGCCATCAAAAGGGAGGGCCTAGACGAGCAGTACTTC CAIKREGLDEQYF
TRBD1 TRBJ1-2 NA TRBV30 TGTGCCTGGCACGGGACAGGGGTTAATGGCTACACCTTC CAWHGTGVNGYTF
TRBD2 TRBJ2-7 NA TRBV11-3 TGTGCCAGCAGCTTAGAAGCGGGAGCCTACGAGCAGTACTTC CASSLEAGAYEQYF
TRBD2 TRBJ2-1 NA TRBV3-1/TRBV3-2 TGTGCCAGCAGCCCGGGGACTAGCGGATACAATGAGCAGTTCTTC CASSPGTSGYNEQFF
TRBD1 TRBJ1-1 NA TRBV5-1 TGCGCCAGCACCGACCAGACAGGGGGCAGAACTGAAGCTTTCTTT CASTDQTGGRTEAFF